This is a list of T cell receptor beta chains from one sample in a study of blood T cell repertoires in COVID-19. This table comes from immunoSEQ multiplex PCR, and its TCRdb copy is limited to in-frame clones, with some not included. Counted here are 60,000 to 80,000 clones, approximately 80% occurring once; the ten biggest clones make up about 13%. Sequencing used peripheral blood. The receptors derive from a man aged 45 to 65 with COVID-19, enrolled during active disease. Each CDR3 is given with its conserved first and last residue. Each record gives: J gene, D gene, V gene, clone size, CDR3 DNA, CDR3 protein. A D gene is named only where the DNA matches it firmly. Part of the rows lack a size; the others show once, few, many or a class for expanded clones.

TRBJ2-7 | TRBD1 | TRBV5-6 | NA | TGTGCCAGCAGCGAGCTTACAGGGGCCCCAGTCTACGAGCAGTACTTC | CASSELTGAPVYEQYF
TRBJ2-5 | NA | TRBV7-9 | once | TGTGCCAGCAGCAGGCGGAGGCTAGCGATAGGGGAGACCCAGTACTTC | CASSRRRLAIGETQYF
TRBJ1-2 | NA | TRBV18 | once | TGTGCCAGCTCGCTTTACGAAACCCGGGGTAACTATGGCTACACCTTC | CASSLYETRGNYGYTF
TRBJ1-1 | TRBD1 | TRBV2 | NA | TGTGCCAGCAGTGGGACAGGGTCGTCTGAAGCTTTCTTT | CASSGTGSSEAFF
TRBJ2-7 | NA | TRBV28 | NA | TGTGCCACCTATACGGACAGCAAACTGTACGAGCAGTACTTC | CATYTDSKLYEQYF
TRBJ2-3 | NA | TRBV24-1 | NA | TGTGCCACCAGTGATACGACAGGTAGTGGAGATACGCAGTATTTT | CATSDTTGSGDTQYF
TRBJ1-4 | TRBD1 | TRBV3-1/TRBV3-2 | NA | TGTGCCAGCAGCCTAGCACAGGGGGCGCTTGGAAAACTGTTTTTT | CASSLAQGALGKLFF
TRBJ1-1 | NA | TRBV6-2/TRBV6-3 | once | TGTGCCAGCAGTCAGACATCCGTCGGTAACACTGAAGCTTTCTTT | CASSQTSVGNTEAFF
TRBJ2-6 | NA | TRBV5-4 | NA | TGTGCCAGCAGCTTGGGCGGGATCGGTGGGGCCAACGTCCTGACTTTC | CASSLGGIGGANVLTF
TRBJ2-2 | TRBD1 | TRBV24-1 | NA | TGTGCCTCCGCCTTGGGGACAGGGGGCGTCGGCACCGGGGAGCTGTTTTTT | CASALGTGGVGTGELFF
TRBJ2-5 | TRBD1 | TRBV2 | NA | TGTGCCAGCATGAGACAGGGGGCACAGACCCAGTACTTC | CASMRQGAQTQYF
TRBJ2-1 | TRBD2 | TRBV11-3 | NA | TGTGCCAGCAGCCCTCGGAGCGGGAGTGGAAATGAGCAGTTCTTC | CASSPRSGSGNEQFF
TRBJ1-1 | NA | TRBV12-3/TRBV12-4 | NA | TGTGCCAGCAGGGGAGGGGGGAACACTGAAGCTTTCTTT | CASRGGGNTEAFF
TRBJ2-7 | TRBD1 | TRBV24-1 | once | TGTGCCACCAGTGACCCCGGGACAGGTGCCTACGAGCAGTACTTC | CATSDPGTGAYEQYF
TRBJ2-2 | TRBD2 | TRBV29-1 | NA | TGCAGCGTTACTCTATATTTAGCGGGAGGGATGAACACCGGGGAGCTGTTTTTT | CSVTLYLAGGMNTGELFF
TRBJ2-7 | NA | TRBV30 | NA | TGTGCCTGGAGTGTAGGCGGCGGGATTTACGAGCAGTACTTC | CAWSVGGGIYEQYF
TRBJ2-2 | TRBD2 | TRBV15 | few | TGTGCCACCAGCAGACTAGCGGACACCGGGGAGCTGTTTTTT | CATSRLADTGELFF
TRBJ2-1 | TRBD2 | TRBV19 | NA | TGTGCCAGTAGCTATACTAGCGGCTCCTACAATGAGCAGTTCTTC | CASSYTSGSYNEQFF
TRBJ1-6 | NA | TRBV7-2 | NA | TGTGCCAGCAGCCAGACAGTTAGCTCCTATAATTCACCCCTCCACTTT | CASSQTVSSYNSPLHF
TRBJ2-7 | NA | TRBV28 | NA | TGTGCCAGCAGTTTATGGGGCAGGTCCTACGAGCAGTACTTC | CASSLWGRSYEQYF
TRBJ2-1 | NA | TRBV21-1 | NA | TGTGCCAGCAGCAAATTACTAGCGGGAGAGATGGAGGATGAGCAGTTCTTC | CASSKLLAGEMEDEQFF
TRBJ2-7 | TRBD2 | TRBV5-1 | few | TGCGCCAGCAGCTTGGGACTAGCGGGCCAATACGAGCAGTACTTC | CASSLGLAGQYEQYF
TRBJ2-7 | TRBD1 | TRBV11-2 | medium-sized | TGTGCCAGCGGCACCGGGACAGGGCTGAACGAGCAGTACTTC | CASGTGTGLNEQYF
TRBJ1-5 | NA | TRBV5-6 | NA | TGTGCCAGCAGCCCGGGGGGCGGGACCCGCAATCAGCCCCAGCATTTT | CASSPGGGTRNQPQHF
TRBJ2-3 | NA | TRBV5-5 | NA | TGTGCCAGCAGCTTGGATCAGGGGTGGGCAGATACGCAGTATTTT | CASSLDQGWADTQYF
TRBJ2-2 | TRBD2 | TRBV6-4 | NA | TGTGCCAGCAGTGACTCGGAGCGGGAGGCCGGGGAGCTGTTTTTT | CASSDSEREAGELFF
TRBJ2-4 | NA | TRBV5-1 | NA | TGCGCCAGCAGCTTGGGGTTTGGGGAGGCCAAAAACATTCAGTACTTC | CASSLGFGEAKNIQYF
TRBJ1-2 | NA | TRBV20-1 | once | TGCAGTGCAAATCAGAACTATGGCTACACCTTC | CSANQNYGYTF
TRBJ2-5 | TRBD2 | TRBV6-5 | NA | TGTGCCAGCAGTCCTCTAGCGGGCTCTAGACAGACCCAGTACTTC | CASSPLAGSRQTQYF
TRBJ2-2 | TRBD1 | TRBV5-1 | NA | TGCGCCAGCAGCTACGGACAGGATGGGTCCGGGGAGCTGTTTTTT | CASSYGQDGSGELFF
TRBJ1-2 | TRBD1 | TRBV2 | NA | TGTGCCAGCAACCAAAGAGGACAGGCCGACTATGGCTACACCTTC | CASNQRGQADYGYTF
TRBJ1-1 | TRBD1 | TRBV7-2 | few | TGTGCCAGCAGCTTAGAAGGGACAGGATCCACTGAAGCTTTCTTT | CASSLEGTGSTEAFF
TRBJ2-7 | TRBD2 | TRBV7-9 | NA | TGTGCCAGCGGCATAGCGGGAGACAACGAGCAGTACTTC | CASGIAGDNEQYF
TRBJ1-3 | NA | TRBV18 | NA | TGTGCCAGCTCATTATCTGGAAACACCATATATTTT | CASSLSGNTIYF
TRBJ2-5 | TRBD2 | TRBV9 | NA | TGTGCCAGCAGCGTAGCGCCGCTAGCGGGAGGGCCAGGGCAAGAGACCCAGTACTTC | CASSVAPLAGGPGQETQYF
TRBJ2-1 | NA | TRBV7-9 | NA | TGTGCCCCGGGGTCGGACGACACGGATGAGCAGTTCTTC | CAPGSDDTDEQFF
TRBJ1-2 | TRBD1 | TRBV11-2 | NA | TGTGCCAGCAGCTTAATTTCATTTGGAGGGGGCGTTGGCTACACCTTC | CASSLISFGGGVGYTF
TRBJ2-1 | NA | TRBV4-1 | NA | TGCGCCAGCAGCCAAGAGAGCAGACAGTTGCAGTATGAGCAGTTCTTC | CASSQESRQLQYEQFF
TRBJ2-2 | NA | TRBV6-6 | NA | TGTGCCAGCAGTCCTCATCACCGGGACTCGAACACCGGGGAGCTGTTTTTT | CASSPHHRDSNTGELFF
TRBJ1-4 | NA | TRBV3-1/TRBV3-2 | NA | TGTGCCAGCAGCCGGGGCAGGGGCGATGAAAAACTGTTTTTT | CASSRGRGDEKLFF
TRBJ1-5 | NA | TRBV3-1/TRBV3-2 | once | TGTGCCAGCAGCCAAGAGGTCGGGGGCAATCAGCCCCAGCATTTT | CASSQEVGGNQPQHF
TRBJ2-1 | NA | TRBV7-2 | NA | TGTGCCAGCAGCCAGCGGACCGGCTCGGAGCAGTTCTTC | CASSQRTGSEQFF
TRBJ2-7 | NA | TRBV15 | once | TGTGCCACCAGCAGAGATCAAGTTGGCGGGGAGCAGTACTTC | CATSRDQVGGEQYF
TRBJ2-7 | TRBD1 | TRBV5-1 | NA | TGCGCCAGCAGCTGGGCCTCGGGACAGTCGAGCTCCTACGAGCAGTACTTC | CASSWASGQSSSYEQYF
TRBJ2-7 | NA | TRBV7-9 | NA | TGTGCCAGCAGCCTTAATTCCGGCGAGCAGTACTTC | CASSLNSGEQYF
TRBJ1-5 | TRBD1 | TRBV6-2/TRBV6-3 | NA | TGTGCCAGCAGCCGCAGGGGGGGCAATCAGCCCCAGCATTTT | CASSRRGGNQPQHF
TRBJ2-5 | NA | TRBV23-1 | NA | TGCGCCAGCAGTCATTTAGTGGAGACCCAGTACTTC | CASSHLVETQYF
TRBJ2-2 | TRBD1 | TRBV5-1 | NA | TGCGCCAGCAGCCGAAGACAGGGGGATGGGAACACCGGGGAGCTGTTTTTT | CASSRRQGDGNTGELFF